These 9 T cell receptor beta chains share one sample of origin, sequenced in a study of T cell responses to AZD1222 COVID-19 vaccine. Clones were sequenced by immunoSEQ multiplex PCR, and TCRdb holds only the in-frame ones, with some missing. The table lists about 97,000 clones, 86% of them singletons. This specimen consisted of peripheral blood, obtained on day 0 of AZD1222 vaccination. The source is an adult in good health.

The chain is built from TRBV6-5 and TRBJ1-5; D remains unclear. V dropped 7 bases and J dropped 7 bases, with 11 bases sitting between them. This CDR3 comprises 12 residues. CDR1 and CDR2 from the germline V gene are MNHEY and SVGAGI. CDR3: CASTEGWQPQHF. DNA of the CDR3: TGTGCCAGCACAGAAGGGTGGCAGCCCCAGCATTTT.

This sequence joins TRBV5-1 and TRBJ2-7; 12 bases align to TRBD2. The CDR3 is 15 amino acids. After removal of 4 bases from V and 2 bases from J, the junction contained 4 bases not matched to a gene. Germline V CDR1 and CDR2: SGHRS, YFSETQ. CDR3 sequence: CASSLGLAGPYEQYF. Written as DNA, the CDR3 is TGCGCCAGCAGCCTAGGACTAGCGGGACCCTACGAGCAGTACTTC.

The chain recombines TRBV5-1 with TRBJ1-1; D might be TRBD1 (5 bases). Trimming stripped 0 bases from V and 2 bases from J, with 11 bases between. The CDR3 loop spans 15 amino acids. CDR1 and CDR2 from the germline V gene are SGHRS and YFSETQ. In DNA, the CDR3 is TGCGCCAGCAGCTTGGGGTCAGGGAGTAACACTGAAGCTTTCTTT. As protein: CASSLGSGSNTEAFF.

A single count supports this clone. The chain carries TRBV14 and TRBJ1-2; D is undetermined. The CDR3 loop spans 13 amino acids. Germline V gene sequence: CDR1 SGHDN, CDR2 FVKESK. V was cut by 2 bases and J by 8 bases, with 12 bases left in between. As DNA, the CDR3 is TGTGCCAGCAGCCAACGAGGCTCCCGGGGCTACACCTTC. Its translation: CASSQRGSRGYTF.

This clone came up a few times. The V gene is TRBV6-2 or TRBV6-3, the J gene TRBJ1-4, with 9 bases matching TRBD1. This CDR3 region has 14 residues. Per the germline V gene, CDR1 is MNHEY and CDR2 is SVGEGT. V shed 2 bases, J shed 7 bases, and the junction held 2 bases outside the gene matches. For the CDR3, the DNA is TGTGCCAGCAGTTACGGGACAGGGTTTGAAAAACTGTTTTTT. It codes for CASSYGTGFEKLFF.

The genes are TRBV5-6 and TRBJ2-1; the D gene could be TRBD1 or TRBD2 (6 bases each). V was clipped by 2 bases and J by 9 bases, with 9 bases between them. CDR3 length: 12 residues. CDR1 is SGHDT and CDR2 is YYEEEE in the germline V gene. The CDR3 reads CASSFGGLEQFF. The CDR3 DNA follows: TGTGCCAGCAGCTTCGGGGGCCTTGAGCAGTTCTTC.

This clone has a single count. The CDR3 region is CASSFRRDEQFF. The DNA of the CDR3 is TGTGCCAGCAGTTTCAGGCGGGATGAGCAGTTCTTC. The chain carries TRBV6-1 and TRBJ2-1, with D possibly being TRBD2 (5 bases). There are 12 residues in the CDR3. Per the germline V gene, CDR1 is MNHNS and CDR2 is SASEGT. V lost 5 bases, J lost 8 bases, and 10 bases lay in between.

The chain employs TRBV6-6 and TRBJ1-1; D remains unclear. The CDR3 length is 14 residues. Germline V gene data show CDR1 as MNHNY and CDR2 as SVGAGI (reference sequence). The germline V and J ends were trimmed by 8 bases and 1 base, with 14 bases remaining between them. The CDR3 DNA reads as TGTGCCAGCGGCTCCCGTGGAGCGAACACTGAAGCTTTCTTT. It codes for CASGSRGANTEAFF.

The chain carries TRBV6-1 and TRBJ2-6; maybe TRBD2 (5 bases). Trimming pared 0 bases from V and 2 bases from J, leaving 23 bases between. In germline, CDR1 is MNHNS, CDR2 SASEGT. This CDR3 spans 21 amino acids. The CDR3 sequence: CASSEAKLLGYAHTGANVLTF. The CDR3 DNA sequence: TGTGCCAGCAGTGAAGCGAAGTTACTAGGCTACGCGCATACTGGGGCCAACGTCCTGACTTTC.